Listed below are T cell receptor beta chains from one sample, sequenced in a study of shared clonotypes between healthy human individuals. Sequencing was performed with immunoSEQ multiplex PCR; in TCRdb, only in-frame clones are kept and a portion is missing. The sample yields 2,500,000 or so clones, just under 95% seen once. The source material was naive CD4+ T cells from PBMCs. These receptors all come from a young man in good health. Some clones in this sample may be carry-over from other donors' samples. Both conserved end residues are part of each CDR3. The order of the fields is D gene, clone size, V gene, J gene, CDR3 protein, CDR3 DNA. A D gene is named only where the DNA matches it firmly. The size entry is marked missing in some rows and otherwise reads once, few, many or a size class.

TRBD2	-	TRBV10-1	TRBJ2-2	CASRAGGTGELFF	TGCGCCAGCAGAGCGGGAGGTACCGGGGAGCTGTTTTTT
-	-	TRBV5-1	TRBJ1-2	CASSPDSYGYTF	TGCGCCAGCAGCCCAGACAGTTATGGCTACACCTTC
-	once	TRBV5-4	TRBJ2-7	CASSLRVIGAGTPLDYEQYF	TGTGCCAGCAGCTTGAGGGTTATAGGGGCAGGAACCCCCCTGGACTACGAGCAGTACTTC
-	-	TRBV11-2	TRBJ1-5	CASSLSQGWNQPQHF	TGTGCCAGCAGCTTATCCCAGGGATGGAATCAGCCCCAGCATTTT
-	-	TRBV7-9	TRBJ2-7	CASSPLGGQNYEQYF	TGTGCCAGCAGCCCCCTGGGGGGACAGAACTACGAGCAGTACTTC
-	-	TRBV5-1	TRBJ1-5	CASSPVGSPYQPQHF	TGCGCCAGCAGCCCCGTGGGCAGTCCCTATCAGCCCCAGCATTTT
TRBD2	-	TRBV14	TRBJ2-5	CASSPNSGRAQETQYF	TGTGCCAGCAGCCCGAATAGCGGGAGGGCTCAAGAGACCCAGTACTTC
TRBD1	once	TRBV5-1	TRBJ2-3	CASSYPRDSPDTQYF	TGCGCCAGCAGCTACCCCCGGGACAGCCCAGATACGCAGTATTTT
-	-	TRBV19	TRBJ2-2	CASRSATYTGELFF	TGTGCCAGTAGGAGTGCGACATACACCGGGGAGCTGTTTTTT
TRBD1	-	TRBV7-9	TRBJ2-7	CASSLGTGSYEQYF	TGTGCCAGCAGCTTGGGGACAGGGAGCTACGAGCAGTACTTC
-	once	TRBV6-5	TRBJ1-5	CASSYPQVREERPQHF	TGTGCCAGCAGTTACCCACAGGTAAGGGAAGAAAGGCCCCAGCATTTT
TRBD1	-	TRBV28	TRBJ2-7	CASRYPGGVSYEQYF	TGTGCCAGCAGATACCCAGGGGGTGTCTCCTACGAGCAGTACTTC
-	-	TRBV4-2	TRBJ1-1	CASSQARRGLDEAFF	TGTGCCAGCAGCCAAGCTCGACGGGGTCTGGACGAAGCTTTCTTT
-	few	TRBV20-1	TRBJ2-4	CSASKNIQYF	TGCAGTGCTAGCAAAAACATTCAGTACTTC
-	-	TRBV7-2	TRBJ2-2	CASSLRARGWTGELFF	TGTGCCAGCAGCTTAAGGGCTCGCGGATGGACCGGGGAGCTGTTTTTT
TRBD2	-	TRBV18	TRBJ2-1	CASSPRLAGPEQFF	TGTGCCAGCTCACCAAGGCTAGCGGGACCAGAGCAGTTCTTC
-	-	TRBV7-8	TRBJ1-1	CASSLGRTEAFF	TGTGCCAGCAGCTTAGGCCGTACTGAAGCTTTCTTT
TRBD2	-	TRBV19	TRBJ2-3	CASSIEASGSTDTQYF	TGTGCCAGTAGTATAGAAGCTAGCGGGAGTACAGATACGCAGTATTTT
-	-	TRBV9	TRBJ2-1	CASSVDGGLGYNEQFF	TGTGCCAGCAGCGTAGATGGGGGACTCGGCTACAATGAGCAGTTCTTC
-	-	TRBV6-5	TRBJ1-1	CASSRTVNTEAFF	TGTGCCAGCAGTAGGACAGTGAACACTGAAGCTTTCTTT
-	-	TRBV14	TRBJ2-5	CASSQNQETQYF	TGTGCCAGCAGCCAAAACCAAGAGACCCAGTACTTC
TRBD2	-	TRBV7-2	TRBJ2-7	CASSWTSGSYEQYF	TGTGCCAGCAGCTGGACTAGCGGCTCCTACGAGCAGTACTTC
TRBD1	-	TRBV5-4	TRBJ1-1	CASSLGRQGNTEAFF	TGTGCCAGCAGCTTGGGTCGACAGGGAAACACTGAAGCTTTCTTT
TRBD1	-	TRBV7-8	TRBJ1-1	CASSYPGQGGSTEAFF	TGTGCCAGCAGCTACCCCGGACAGGGAGGGAGCACTGAAGCTTTCTTT
-	-	TRBV28	TRBJ2-1	CASSPPDYFSREQFF	TGTGCCAGCAGTCCGCCGGACTACTTCTCAAGGGAGCAGTTCTTC
-	-	TRBV7-3	TRBJ2-3	CASSLSATAGPDTQYF	TGTGCCAGCAGCTTATCCGCCACAGCCGGGCCAGATACGCAGTATTTT
-	-	TRBV11-2	TRBJ2-7	CASSSLSGRGGEQYF	TGTGCCAGCAGCTCGCTATCGGGACGGGGAGGCGAGCAGTACTTC
-	-	TRBV4-3	TRBJ2-3	CASSQDRADTDTQYF	TGCGCCAGCAGCCAAGATCGAGCGGACACAGATACGCAGTATTTT
TRBD2	-	TRBV9	TRBJ2-1	CASSVGLAGARHEQFF	TGTGCCAGCAGCGTAGGGCTAGCGGGAGCAAGGCATGAGCAGTTCTTC
-	-	TRBV21-1	TRBJ2-7	CASSKEERQFLYYEQYF	TGTGCCAGCAGTAAAGAGGAACGACAGTTCCTTTACTACGAGCAGTACTTC
TRBD1	-	TRBV29-1	TRBJ1-1	CSVTRDSQLAFF	TGCAGCGTAACCCGGGACAGTCAGTTGGCTTTCTTT
-	-	TRBV7-3	TRBJ2-1	CASSLYTGTSDEQFF	TGTGCCAGCAGCTTATATACTGGGACGAGCGATGAGCAGTTCTTC
-	-	TRBV2	TRBJ1-1	CASDRRNTEAFF	TGTGCCAGTGACAGGCGGAACACTGAAGCTTTCTTT
-	-	TRBV5-1	TRBJ2-7	CASRALTGSYEQYF	TGCGCCAGCAGGGCCTTAACGGGGTCCTACGAGCAGTACTTC
TRBD2	-	TRBV19	TRBJ2-2	CASSIDGYGLANTGELFF	TGTGCCAGTAGTATAGATGGTTACGGACTAGCCAACACCGGGGAGCTGTTTTTT
-	-	TRBV4-1	TRBJ1-4	CASSPPGTHIATNEKLFF	TGCGCCAGCAGCCCCCCCGGGACACATATTGCAACTAATGAAAAACTGTTTTTT
-	-	TRBV30	TRBJ2-6	CAWISAPSLSGANVLTF	TGTGCCTGGATTTCAGCCCCGTCCCTCTCTGGGGCCAACGTCCTGACTTTC
TRBD1	-	TRBV5-1	TRBJ2-5	CASTIGTGPQETQYF	TGCGCCAGCACGATAGGGACAGGCCCTCAAGAGACCCAGTACTTC
TRBD1	-	TRBV5-1	TRBJ1-1	CASSWGTVRTEAFF	TGCGCCAGCAGCTGGGGGACAGTTCGCACTGAAGCTTTCTTT
TRBD2	-	TRBV5-1	TRBJ2-1	CASSLDPSGNVGEQFF	TGCGCCAGCAGCTTGGATCCTAGCGGGAATGTTGGGGAGCAGTTCTTC
-	few	TRBV4-1	TRBJ2-2	CASSFGISGGELFF	TGCGCCAGCAGCTTTGGCATAAGCGGCGGGGAGCTGTTTTTT
-	-	TRBV5-4	TRBJ2-7	CASSFPWEDEQYF	TGTGCCAGCAGTTTCCCGTGGGAGGACGAGCAGTACTTC
-	-	TRBV30	TRBJ1-5	CAWSVVTGPQHF	TGTGCCTGGAGTGTGGTCACCGGTCCCCAGCATTTT
-	-	TRBV10-3	TRBJ2-2	CAIRESNTGELFF	TGTGCCATCAGGGAATCAAACACCGGGGAGCTGTTTTTT
-	-	TRBV10-1	TRBJ2-5	CASSESRERETQYF	TGCGCCAGCAGTGAGTCACGGGAGAGGGAGACCCAGTACTTC
-	once	TRBV11-2	TRBJ2-3	CASSLVGGPVWLQPDTQYF	TGTGCCAGCAGCTTAGTCGGGGGCCCGGTGTGGCTCCAACCAGATACGCAGTATTTT
-	-	TRBV9	TRBJ1-2	CASSAGRGLENYGYTF	TGTGCCAGCAGCGCCGGCCGGGGCCTCGAGAACTATGGCTACACCTTC
-	-	TRBV7-9	TRBJ1-2	CASSLAQVRDYGYTF	TGTGCCAGCAGCTTAGCGCAGGTTAGGGACTATGGCTACACCTTC
-	-	TRBV6-1	TRBJ1-2	CASSERAGSGYGYTF	TGTGCCAGCAGTGAAAGGGCAGGGTCTGGCTATGGCTACACCTTC
TRBD1	-	TRBV27	TRBJ2-2	CASRKPGQGSGELFF	TGTGCCAGCAGAAAACCGGGACAGGGGTCCGGGGAGCTGTTTTTT
TRBD1	-	TRBV19	TRBJ1-1	CASSISGGSRTEAFF	TGTGCCAGTAGTATATCAGGGGGGAGTCGGACTGAAGCTTTCTTT
-	-	TRBV7-8	TRBJ2-1	CASSPREGESYNEQFF	TGTGCCAGCAGCCCACGTGAAGGCGAATCCTACAATGAGCAGTTCTTC
TRBD2	-	TRBV5-1	TRBJ2-2	CASRNRTSGRSGELFF	TGCGCCAGCAGAAACCGGACTAGCGGGAGGTCCGGGGAGCTGTTTTTT
TRBD2	-	TRBV6-4	TRBJ2-1	CASSDSKGLAAYNEQFF	TGTGCCAGCAGTGACTCGAAGGGACTAGCGGCCTACAATGAGCAGTTCTTC
-	-	TRBV6-6	TRBJ2-1	CASSSRSDNEQFF	TGTGCCAGCAGTTCAAGGTCTGACAATGAGCAGTTCTTC
-	-	TRBV20-1	TRBJ1-2	CSAPRGMAYTF	TGCAGTGCCCCCCGAGGCATGGCCTACACCTTC
TRBD2	-	TRBV19	TRBJ2-7	CASTSAGLGSYEQYF	TGTGCCAGTACTTCAGCGGGACTAGGTTCCTACGAGCAGTACTTC
-	-	TRBV28	TRBJ2-5	CASSTDSQETEETQYF	TGTGCCAGCAGTACAGATTCACAGGAGACCGAAGAGACCCAGTACTTC